This T cell receptor beta chain was identified during a study of blood T cells in healthy people across ages. Note on this clonotype: Its target is unknown.

CDR1 is DFQATT and CDR2 is SNEGSKA in the germline V gene (reference sequence). The CDR3 has 12 amino acids. The ends were cut back, 6 bases at V and 5 bases at J, with 11 bases in the middle. Study-wide results and caveats: Estimated diversity that came from one million T cells was considered an underestimate.

The second PCR ran about 6 to 12 cycles with a sample-barcoded 5' primer and J-beta primers. Each CDR3 protein gets one entry after TCRdb re-called the 5' RACE reads with MiXCR. The profile shows 1.5 million or so distinct CDR3 sequences, 40% to 45% of them singletons. The sequencing sample was made of blood. The TCR sequence derives from a woman aged 18-35 years in good health. V is TRBV20-1 and J is TRBJ2-1; D unresolved. The CDR3 loop reads CSAGGANNEQFF. In DNA form, the CDR3 reads TGCAGTGCCGGCGGAGCAAACAATGAGCAGTTCTTC.